The following is a T cell receptor (beta chain) sequence with its context. The entry originates in a study of blood T cell repertoires in COVID-19. Study context: COVID-19 samples collected from the United States, Italy and Spain covered acute and convalescent phases. The cDNA or gDNA used as material had been derived from T cells, B-cell-depleted T cells, or PBMCs.

Methods used by the authors: Amplification with reference gene primers provided the estimates of nucleated cell counts. Sequenced by immunoSEQ multiplex PCR; TCRdb stores in-frame clones only, minus some. The V and J calls and clone size come from that table; D and trimming were worked out from the DNA. The sample shows about 74,000 clones, 78% of them seen only once. The sequenced material came from peripheral blood. The receptor was isolated from a human donor in a cohort sampled during active COVID-19.

DNA of the CDR3: TGTGCCAGCAGCCGACAGGCTAGCACAGATACGCAGTATTTT. This translates into CASSRQASTDTQYF. The chain couples TRBV11-3 to TRBJ2-3; weak D call: TRBD1 (6 bases). This CDR3 is 14 amino acids long. The V gene lost 5 bases and the J gene lost 0 bases, with 9 bases spanning the gap. CDR1 is SGHNT, CDR2 YENEEA, per germline.